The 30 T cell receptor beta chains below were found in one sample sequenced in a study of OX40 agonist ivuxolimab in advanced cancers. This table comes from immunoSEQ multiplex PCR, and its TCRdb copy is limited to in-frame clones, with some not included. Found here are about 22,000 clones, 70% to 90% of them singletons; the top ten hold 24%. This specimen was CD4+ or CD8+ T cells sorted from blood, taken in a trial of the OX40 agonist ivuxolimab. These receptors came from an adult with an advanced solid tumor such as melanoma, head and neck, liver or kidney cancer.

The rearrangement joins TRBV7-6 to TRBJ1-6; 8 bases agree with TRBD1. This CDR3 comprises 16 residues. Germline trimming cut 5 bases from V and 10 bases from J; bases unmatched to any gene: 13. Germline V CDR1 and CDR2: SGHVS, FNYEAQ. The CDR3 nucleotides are TGTGCCAGCAGCCCTCATCGGACAGGGATAGAGTCACCCCTCCACTTT. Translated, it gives CASSPHRTGIESPLHF.

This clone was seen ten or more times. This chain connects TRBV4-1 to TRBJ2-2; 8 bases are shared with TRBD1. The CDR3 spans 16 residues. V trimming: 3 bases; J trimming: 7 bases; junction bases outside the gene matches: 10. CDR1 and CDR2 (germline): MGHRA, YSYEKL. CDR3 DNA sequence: TGCGCCAGCAGCCAGACGACAGGGGCGTTGAGCGGGGAGCTGTTTTTT. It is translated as CASSQTTGALSGELFF.

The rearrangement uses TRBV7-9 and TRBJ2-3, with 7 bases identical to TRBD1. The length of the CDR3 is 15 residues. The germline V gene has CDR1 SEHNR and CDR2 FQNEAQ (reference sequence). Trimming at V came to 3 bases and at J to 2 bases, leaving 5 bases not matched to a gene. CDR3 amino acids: CASSFDRADTDTQYF. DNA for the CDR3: TGTGCCAGCAGCTTCGACAGGGCTGACACAGATACGCAGTATTTT. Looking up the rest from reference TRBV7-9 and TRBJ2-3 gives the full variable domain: DTGVSQNPRHKITKRGQNVTFRCDPISEHNRLYWYRQTLGQGPEFLTYFQNEAQLEKSRLLSDRFSAERPKGSFSTLEIQRTEQGDSAMYLCASSFDRADTDTQYFGPGTRLTVL.

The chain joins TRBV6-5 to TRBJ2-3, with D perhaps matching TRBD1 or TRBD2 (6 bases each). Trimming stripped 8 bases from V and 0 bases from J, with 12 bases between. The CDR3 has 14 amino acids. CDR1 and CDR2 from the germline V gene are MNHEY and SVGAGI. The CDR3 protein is CASQWRGSTDTQYF. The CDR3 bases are TGTGCCAGCCAGTGGAGGGGGAGCACAGATACGCAGTATTTT.

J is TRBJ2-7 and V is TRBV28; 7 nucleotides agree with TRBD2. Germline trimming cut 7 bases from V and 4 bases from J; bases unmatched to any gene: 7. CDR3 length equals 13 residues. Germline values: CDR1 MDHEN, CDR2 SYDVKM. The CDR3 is CASNSGGRYEQYF. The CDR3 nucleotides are TGTGCCAGCAACTCCGGGGGGAGGTACGAGCAGTACTTC.

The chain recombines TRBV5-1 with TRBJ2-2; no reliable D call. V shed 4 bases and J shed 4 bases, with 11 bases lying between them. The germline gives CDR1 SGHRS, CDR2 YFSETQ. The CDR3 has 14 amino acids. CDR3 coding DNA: TGCGCCAGCAGCAGAGATGCACCCACCGGGGAGCTGTTTTTT. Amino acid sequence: CASSRDAPTGELFF. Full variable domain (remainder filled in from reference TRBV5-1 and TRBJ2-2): KAGVTQTPRYLIKTRGQQVTLSCSPISGHRSVSWYQQTPGQGLQFLFEYFSETQRNKGNFPGRFSGRQFSNSRSEMNVSTLELGDSALYLCASSRDAPTGELFFGEGSRLTVL.

Here the CDR3 DNA reads TGTGCCAGCAGCTTACGCGGGACAGATAGCACAGATACGCAGTATTTT. Protein sequence: CASSLRGTDSTDTQYF. The chain has TRBV13 and TRBJ2-3; TRBD1 might be the D (7 bases). The CDR3 contains 16 residues. Trimming took off 2 bases at V and 0 bases at J, with 12 bases between the two ends. The germline gives CDR1 PRHDT, CDR2 FYEKMQ (reference sequence).

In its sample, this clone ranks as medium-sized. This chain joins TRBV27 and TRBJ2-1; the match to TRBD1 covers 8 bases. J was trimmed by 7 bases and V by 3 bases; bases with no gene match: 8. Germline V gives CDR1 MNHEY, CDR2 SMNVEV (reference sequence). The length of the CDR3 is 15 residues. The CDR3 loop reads CASSLTRGLLNEQFF. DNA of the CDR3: TGTGCCAGCAGTTTGACCAGGGGGCTGTTGAATGAGCAGTTCTTC.

The CDR3 sequence: CASRGSEQYF. CDR3 nucleotides: TGTGCCAGCCGGGGCTCCGAGCAGTACTTC. The chain joins TRBV2 to TRBJ2-7, with D possibly called TRBD1 or TRBD2 (5 bases each). The CDR3 is 10 amino acids. Trimming pared 8 bases from V and 6 bases from J, leaving 8 bases between. Germline lookup yields CDR1 SNHLY and CDR2 FYNNEI.

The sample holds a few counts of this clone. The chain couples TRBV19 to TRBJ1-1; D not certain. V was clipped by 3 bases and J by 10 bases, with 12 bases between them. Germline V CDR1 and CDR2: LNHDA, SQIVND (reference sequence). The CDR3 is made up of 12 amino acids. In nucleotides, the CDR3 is TGTGCCAGTAGTATGGGAGCCTATGGAGCTTTCTTT. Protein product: CASSMGAYGAFF.

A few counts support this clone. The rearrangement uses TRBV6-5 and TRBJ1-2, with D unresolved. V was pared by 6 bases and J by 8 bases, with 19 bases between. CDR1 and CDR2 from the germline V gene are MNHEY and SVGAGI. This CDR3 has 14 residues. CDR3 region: CASSGPGYSFGYTF. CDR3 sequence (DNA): TGTGCCAGCAGCGGACCGGGGTACTCATTCGGCTACACCTTC.

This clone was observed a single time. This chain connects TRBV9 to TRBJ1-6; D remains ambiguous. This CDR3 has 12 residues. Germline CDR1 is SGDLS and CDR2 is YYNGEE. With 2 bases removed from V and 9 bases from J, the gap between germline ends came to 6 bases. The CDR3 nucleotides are TGTGCCAGCAGCGTGGCGGGTTCACCCCTCCACTTT. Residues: CASSVAGSPLHF.

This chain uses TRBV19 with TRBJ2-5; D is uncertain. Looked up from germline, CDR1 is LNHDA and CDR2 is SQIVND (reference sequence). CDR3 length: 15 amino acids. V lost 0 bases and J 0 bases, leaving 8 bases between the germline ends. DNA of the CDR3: TGTGCCAGTAGTATAGATTTGACAAACCAAGAGACCCAGTACTTC. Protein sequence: CASSIDLTNQETQYF. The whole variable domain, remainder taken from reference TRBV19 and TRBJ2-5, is DGGITQSPKYLFRKEGQNVTLSCEQNLNHDAMYWYRQDPGQGLRLIYYSQIVNDFQKGDIAEGYSVSREKKESFPLTVTSAQKNPTAFYLCASSIDLTNQETQYFGPGTRLLVL.

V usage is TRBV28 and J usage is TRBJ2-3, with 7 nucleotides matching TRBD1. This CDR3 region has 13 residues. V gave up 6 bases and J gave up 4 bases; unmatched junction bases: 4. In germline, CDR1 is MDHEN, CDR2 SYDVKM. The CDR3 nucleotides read TGTGCCAGCAGAGGGGGCTTGGCAGATACGCAGTATTTT. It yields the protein CASRGGLADTQYF. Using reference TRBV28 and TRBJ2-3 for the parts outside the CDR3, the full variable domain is DVKVTQSSRYLVKRTGEKVFLECVQDMDHENMFWYRQDPGLGLRLIYFSYDVKMKEKGDIPEGYSVSREKKERFSLILESASTNQTSMYLCASRGGLADTQYFGPGTRLTVL.

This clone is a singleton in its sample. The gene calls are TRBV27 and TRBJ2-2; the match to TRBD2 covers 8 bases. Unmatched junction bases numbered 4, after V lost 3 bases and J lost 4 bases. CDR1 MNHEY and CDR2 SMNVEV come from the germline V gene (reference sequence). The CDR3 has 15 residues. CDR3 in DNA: TGTGCCAGCAGTTTCGGGGGGGTGGTCACCGGGGAGCTGTTTTTT. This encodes CASSFGGVVTGELFF.

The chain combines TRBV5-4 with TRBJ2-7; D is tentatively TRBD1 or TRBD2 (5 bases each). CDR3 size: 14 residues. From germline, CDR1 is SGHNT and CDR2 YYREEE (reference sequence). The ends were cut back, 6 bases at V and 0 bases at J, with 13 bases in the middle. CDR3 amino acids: CASTPGLHSYEQYF. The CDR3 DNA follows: TGTGCCAGCACCCCGGGGCTTCACTCCTACGAGCAGTACTTC.

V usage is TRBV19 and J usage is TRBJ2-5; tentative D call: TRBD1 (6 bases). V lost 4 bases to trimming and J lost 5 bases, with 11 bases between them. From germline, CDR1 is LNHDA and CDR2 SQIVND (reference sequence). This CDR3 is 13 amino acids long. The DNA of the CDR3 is TGTGCCAGTAGTAAACAGGGCCGGGAGACCCAGTACTTC. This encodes CASSKQGRETQYF.

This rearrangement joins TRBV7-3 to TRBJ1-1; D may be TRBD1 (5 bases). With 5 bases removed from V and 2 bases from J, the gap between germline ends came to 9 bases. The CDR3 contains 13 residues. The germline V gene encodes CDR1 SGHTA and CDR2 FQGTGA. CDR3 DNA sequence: TGTGCCAGCAGCCCGGGGGGAAACACTGAAGCTTTCTTT. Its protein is CASSPGGNTEAFF. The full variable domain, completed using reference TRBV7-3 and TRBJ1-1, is GAGVSQTPSNKVTEKGKYVELRCDPISGHTALYWYRQSLGQGPEFLIYFQGTGAADDSGLPNDRFFAVRPEGSVSTLKIQRTERGDSAVYLCASSPGGNTEAFFGQGTRLTVV.

The CDR3 DNA is TGTGCCAGCCTGGGGGTGAACACTGAAGCTTTCTTT. Its protein product is CASLGVNTEAFF. The chain links TRBV2 to TRBJ1-1, with a tentative D call TRBD1 (5 bases). Germline-derived CDR1 and CDR2 are SNHLY and FYNNEI. The V end lost 8 bases, the J end lost 0 bases, and 7 bases lay between the germline ends. The CDR3 consists of 12 residues.

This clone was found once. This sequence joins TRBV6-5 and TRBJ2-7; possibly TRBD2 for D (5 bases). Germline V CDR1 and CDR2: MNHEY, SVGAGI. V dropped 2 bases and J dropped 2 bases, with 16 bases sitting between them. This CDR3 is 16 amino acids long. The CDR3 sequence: CASSYGGGISTYEQYF. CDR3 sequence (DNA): TGTGCCAGCAGTTACGGAGGAGGAATTTCTACCTACGAGCAGTACTTC.

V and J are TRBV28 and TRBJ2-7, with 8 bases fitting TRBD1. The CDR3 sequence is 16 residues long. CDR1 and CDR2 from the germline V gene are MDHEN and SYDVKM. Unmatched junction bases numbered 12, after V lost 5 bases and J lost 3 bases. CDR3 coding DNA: TGTGCCAGCAGTCTGGACCTTGGGACAGGCGTCTACGAGCAGTACTTC. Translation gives CASSLDLGTGVYEQYF.

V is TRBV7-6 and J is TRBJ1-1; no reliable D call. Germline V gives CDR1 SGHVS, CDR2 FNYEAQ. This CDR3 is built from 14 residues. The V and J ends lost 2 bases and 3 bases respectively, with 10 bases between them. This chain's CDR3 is CASSLRASHTEAFF. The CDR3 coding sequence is TGTGCCAGCAGCTTACGAGCCAGCCACACTGAAGCTTTCTTT.

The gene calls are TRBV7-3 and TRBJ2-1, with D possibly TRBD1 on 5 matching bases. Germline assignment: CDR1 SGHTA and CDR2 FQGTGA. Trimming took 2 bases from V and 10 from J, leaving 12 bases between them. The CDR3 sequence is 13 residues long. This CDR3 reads CASSLGQGREQFF. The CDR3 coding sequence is TGTGCCAGCAGCTTAGGTCAGGGAAGGGAGCAGTTCTTC.

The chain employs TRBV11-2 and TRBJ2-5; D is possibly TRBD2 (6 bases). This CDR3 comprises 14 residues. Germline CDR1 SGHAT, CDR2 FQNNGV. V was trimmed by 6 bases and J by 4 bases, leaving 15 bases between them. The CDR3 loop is CASRNGGSGETQYF. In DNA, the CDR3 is TGTGCCAGCAGGAACGGGGGAAGTGGAGAGACCCAGTACTTC.

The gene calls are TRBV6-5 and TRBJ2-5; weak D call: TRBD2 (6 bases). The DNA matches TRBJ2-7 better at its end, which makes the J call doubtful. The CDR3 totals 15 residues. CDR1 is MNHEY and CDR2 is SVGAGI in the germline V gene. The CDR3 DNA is TGTGCCAGCAACCCCGACGGCGGGGTGGGCTACGAGCAGTACTTC. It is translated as CASNPDGGVGYEQYF.

CDR3 DNA sequence: TGTGCCAGCAGCTTTAGTAGGATGAATTCACCCCTCCACTTT. Translation: CASSFSRMNSPLHF. J is TRBJ1-6 and V is TRBV7-9, with no clear D. Germline CDR1 is SEHNR and CDR2 is FQNEAQ (reference sequence). The V gene lost 3 bases and the J gene lost 7 bases, with 10 bases spanning the gap. The CDR3 length is 14 residues.

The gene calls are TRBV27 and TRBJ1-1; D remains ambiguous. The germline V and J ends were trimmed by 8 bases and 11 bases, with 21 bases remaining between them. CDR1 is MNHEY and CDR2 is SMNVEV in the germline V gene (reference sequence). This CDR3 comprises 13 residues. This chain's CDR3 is CASSETLGRLAFF. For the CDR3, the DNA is TGTGCCAGCTCCGAGACATTGGGAAGGTTGGCTTTCTTT.

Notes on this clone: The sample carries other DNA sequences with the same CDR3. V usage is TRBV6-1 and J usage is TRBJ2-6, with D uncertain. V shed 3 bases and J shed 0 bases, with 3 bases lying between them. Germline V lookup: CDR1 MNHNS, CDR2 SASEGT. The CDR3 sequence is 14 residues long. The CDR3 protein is CASSEGSGANVLTF. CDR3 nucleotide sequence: TGTGCCAGCAGTGAGGGCTCTGGGGCCAACGTCCTGACTTTC.

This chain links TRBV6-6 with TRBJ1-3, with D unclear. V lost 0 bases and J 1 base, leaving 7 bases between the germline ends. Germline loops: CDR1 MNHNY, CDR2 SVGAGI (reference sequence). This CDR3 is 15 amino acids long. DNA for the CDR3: TGTGCCAGCAGTTACTCGATTGGGTCTGGAAACACCATATATTTT. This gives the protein CASSYSIGSGNTIYF.

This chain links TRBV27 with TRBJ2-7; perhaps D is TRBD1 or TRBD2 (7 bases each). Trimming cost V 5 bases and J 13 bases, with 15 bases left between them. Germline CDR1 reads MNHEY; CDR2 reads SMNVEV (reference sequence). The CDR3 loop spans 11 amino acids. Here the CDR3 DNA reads TGTGCCAGCAGTGCGGGGAGGGGGCATTACTTC. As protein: CASSAGRGHYF.